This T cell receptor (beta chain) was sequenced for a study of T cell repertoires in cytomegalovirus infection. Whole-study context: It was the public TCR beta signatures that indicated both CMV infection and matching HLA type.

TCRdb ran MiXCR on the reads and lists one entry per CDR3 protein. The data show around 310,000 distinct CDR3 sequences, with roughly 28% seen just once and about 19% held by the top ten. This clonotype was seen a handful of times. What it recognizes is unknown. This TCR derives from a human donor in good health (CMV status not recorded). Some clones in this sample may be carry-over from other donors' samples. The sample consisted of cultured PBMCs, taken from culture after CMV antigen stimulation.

CDR3 residues: CATRRPDSNEKLFF. CDR3 nucleotide sequence: TGTGCCACCAGAAGACCGGACAGTAATGAAAAACTGTTTTTT. The gene calls are TRBV7-9 and TRBJ1-4; a possible D gene is TRBD1 (6 bases). The CDR3 has 14 residues. Trimming took off 10 bases at V and 4 bases at J, with 16 bases between the two ends. From germline, CDR1 is SEHNR and CDR2 FQNEAQ (reference sequence).